Reported below is one T cell receptor beta chain. These data originate in a study of blood T cell repertoires in COVID-19. The CDR3 spans 12 residues. Trimming shortened V by 0 bases and J by 9 bases, and 5 bases separated the two germline ends. CDR1 and CDR2 from the germline V gene are LGHNA and YNFKEQ. Two consecutive negative NP/OP PCR tests, clearance, or resolved symptoms defined Cohort 3 recovery. The protocol was immunoSEQ multiplex PCR, while the TCRdb copy is restricted to in-frame clones and leaves out a portion. The sample records over 150,000 clones, around four fifths being singletons. The chain recombines TRBV4-2 with TRBJ1-4; D unclear. The sample was PBMCs or T cells enriched from blood (not recorded which). This clonotype originated in a man aged 35-49 years who had recovered from COVID-19. CDR3 nucleotide sequence: TGTGCCAGCAGCCAAGATCCTAAAAAACTGTTTTTT. This codes for CASSQDPKKLFF.